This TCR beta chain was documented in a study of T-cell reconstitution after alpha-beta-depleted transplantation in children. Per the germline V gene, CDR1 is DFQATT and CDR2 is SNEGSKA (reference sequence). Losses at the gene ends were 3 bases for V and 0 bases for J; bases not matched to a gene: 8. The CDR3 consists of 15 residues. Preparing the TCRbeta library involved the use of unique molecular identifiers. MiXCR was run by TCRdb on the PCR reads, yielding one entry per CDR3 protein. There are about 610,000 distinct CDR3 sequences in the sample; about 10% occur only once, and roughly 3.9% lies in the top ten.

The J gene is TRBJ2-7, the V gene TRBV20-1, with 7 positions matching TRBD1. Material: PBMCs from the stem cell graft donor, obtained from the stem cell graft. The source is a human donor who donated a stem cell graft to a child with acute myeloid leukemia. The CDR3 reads CSASSGQVSSYEQYF. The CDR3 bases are TGCAGTGCTAGCAGTGGACAGGTTAGCTCCTACGAGCAGTACTTC.